The clone carrying this TCR beta chain was counted between two and nine times. The data were obtained in a study of PD-1 blockade in classical Hodgkin lymphoma. Relapse was seen in all patients after autologous stem cell transplantation, and brentuximab vedotin exposure was variable. V was trimmed by 8 bases and J by 8 bases, leaving 9 bases between them. The CDR3 has 10 amino acids. The germline gives CDR1 MDHEN, CDR2 SYDVKM. Assay used: immunoSEQ multiplex PCR; TCRdb lists only in-frame clones, some missing. Of 25,000 to 30,000 clones in the sample, 78% are singletons; the top ten hold roughly 35%. The sequence came from a human donor with classical Hodgkin lymphoma. The sample consisted of peripheral blood mononuclear cells (PBMCs), taken before the second cycle of nivolumab. The rearrangement joins TRBV28 to TRBJ1-2; a possible D gene is TRBD1 (5 bases). The CDR3 bases are TGTGCCAGCGCCCACAGGGGCTACACCTTC. Its translation is CASAHRGYTF.